The 9 T cell receptor beta chains in this list originate from one sample, sequenced in a study of blood T cell repertoires in COVID-19. TCRdb's table, derived via immunoSEQ multiplex PCR, lists solely in-frame clones and lacks some. The data show roughly 170,000 clones, approximately 74% seen once. Source material: peripheral blood. Source of these receptors: a woman older than 75 with acute or convalescent COVID-19.

This clone appeared once. The chain links TRBV6-5 to TRBJ2-1, with D perhaps matching TRBD1 (6 bases). Germline V gene sequence: CDR1 MNHEY, CDR2 SVGAGI. Trimming shortened V by 6 bases and J by 8 bases, and 20 bases separated the two germline ends. CDR3 length: 15 amino acids. CDR3 nucleotide sequence: TGTGCCAGCAGCCTCGGGACCCCGAACAGGGATGAGCAGTTCTTC. Protein sequence: CASSLGTPNRDEQFF.

This clone was counted a single time. The rearrangement uses TRBV19 and TRBJ1-2; D remains ambiguous. The V and J ends lost 1 base and 4 bases respectively, with 13 bases between them. Germline assignment: CDR1 LNHDA and CDR2 SQIVND (reference sequence). This CDR3 spans 15 amino acids. The CDR3 protein is CASSIARLRIYGYTF. The CDR3 nucleotides read TGTGCCAGTAGTATAGCCCGACTGCGCATCTATGGCTACACCTTC.

V is TRBV27 and J is TRBJ2-7; TRBD1 might be the D (6 bases). Germline CDR1 and CDR2: MNHEY and SMNVEV (reference sequence). The V end lost 5 bases, the J end lost 0 bases, and 8 bases lay between the germline ends. CDR3 length: 13 amino acids. The CDR3 spells CASSGTISYEQYF. The CDR3 region has the DNA TGTGCCAGCAGTGGGACAATCTCCTACGAGCAGTACTTC.

This clone was detected a few times. This chain links TRBV27 with TRBJ2-7, with TRBD2 matching over 9 bases. The CDR3 is 14 residues long. CDR1 is MNHEY, CDR2 SMNVEV, per germline (reference sequence). The ends lost 6 bases at V and 0 bases at J; junction bases unmatched: 3. CDR3 protein: CASRSSGISYEQYF. CDR3 sequence (DNA): TGTGCCAGCAGGTCTAGCGGGATCTCCTACGAGCAGTACTTC.

This clone was observed a handful of times. The chain carries TRBV6-2 or TRBV6-3 and TRBJ2-2, with D uncertain. This CDR3 is 14 amino acids long. CDR1 and CDR2 from the germline V gene are MNHEY and SVGEGT. V dropped 2 bases and J dropped 1 base, with 5 bases sitting between them. CDR3: CASSYNGNTGELFF. The CDR3 nucleotides read TGTGCCAGCAGTTACAACGGGAACACCGGGGAGCTGTTTTTT.

The chain uses TRBV5-4 and TRBJ2-7; maybe TRBD1 (6 bases). This CDR3 spans 15 amino acids. V was cut by 5 bases and J by 4 bases, with 19 bases left in between. CDR1 and CDR2 (germline): SGHNT, YYREEE (reference sequence). The CDR3: CASSLMGTTLYEQYF. CDR3 in DNA: TGTGCCAGCAGTTTGATGGGGACAACCCTTTACGAGCAGTACTTC. Full variable domain (rest looked up from reference TRBV5-4 and TRBJ2-7): ETGVTQSPTHLIKTRGQQVTLRCSSQSGHNTVSWYQQALGQGPQFIFQYYREEENGRGNFPPRFSGLQFPNYSSELNVNALELDDSALYLCASSLMGTTLYEQYFGPGTRLTVT.

The CDR3 nucleotides read TGTGCCAGCAGCTTACACTCGGGACAGGGATCTTTAAAGTCCGGGGAGCTGTTTTTT. Translating gives CASSLHSGQGSLKSGELFF. The chain couples TRBV11-2 to TRBJ2-2; TRBD1 aligns across 9 bases. This CDR3 is built from 19 residues. Germline V CDR1 and CDR2: SGHAT, FQNNGV. The ends lost 2 bases at V and 6 bases at J; junction bases unmatched: 16.

The gene calls are TRBV7-9 and TRBJ2-3; D might be TRBD2 (5 bases). V lost 5 bases to trimming and J lost 4 bases, with 13 bases between them. The V gene's germline CDR1 is SEHNR and CDR2 FQNEAQ (reference sequence). The CDR3 is 14 amino acids. This CDR3 is CASSQRNLADTQYF. As DNA, the CDR3 is TGTGCCAGCAGCCAGCGGAACCTCGCAGATACGCAGTATTTT.

This clone appeared a single time. V and J are TRBV5-6 and TRBJ2-3, with TRBD2 identical over 10 bases. Germline loops: CDR1 SGHDT, CDR2 YYEEEE. The junction had 9 bases not matched to a gene; V was cut back by 0 bases and J by 5 bases. The CDR3 extends over 17 amino acids. The CDR3 sequence is CASSLAGVAGGLDTQYF. The CDR3 region has the DNA TGTGCCAGCAGCTTGGCCGGGGTAGCGGGAGGATTAGATACGCAGTATTTT. Supplemented by reference TRBV5-6 and TRBJ2-3, the full variable domain reads DAGVTQSPTHLIKTRGQQVTLRCSPKSGHDTVSWYQQALGQGPQFIFQYYEEEERQRGNFPDRFSGHQFPNYSSELNVNALLLGDSALYLCASSLAGVAGGLDTQYFGPGTRLTVL.